The 7 T cell receptor beta chains below all came from one sample that was sequenced in a study of a mutant IDH1 vaccine in newly diagnosed glioma. Profiled with immunoSEQ multiplex PCR; TCRdb holds only in-frame clones, not every one. This sample has 75,000 to 95,000 clones, with around nine tenths found just once. The antigens of these receptors remain unknown. Time point indicated: week 47, end of study. Vaccination used 300 ug of mutant IDH1 20-mer peptide per dose, with topical imiquimod. The sample in question was PBMCs, obtained from a glioma patient whose treatment included an IDH1 peptide vaccine. These receptors came from a woman aged 45-65 years with glioma.

The genes are TRBV19 and TRBJ2-5; 11 bases line up with TRBD2. Near its end, the DNA agrees better with TRBJ2-7, so the J call may be wrong. The length of the CDR3 is 13 residues. Germline V gene data show CDR1 as LNHDA and CDR2 as SQIVND (reference sequence). CDR3 DNA sequence: TGTGCCAGTAGACTAGCGGGAGTTGACGAGCAGTACTTC. This gives the protein CASRLAGVDEQYF.

V gene TRBV29-1 combines with J gene TRBJ2-3; 14 positions agree with TRBD2. Trimming removed 0 bases from V and 1 base from J; junction bases left unmatched: 12. Looked up from germline, CDR1 is SQVTM and CDR2 is ANQGSEA. CDR3 length: 20 residues. The CDR3 here is CSVEDRGTSGSRWGTDTQYF. The CDR3 DNA follows: TGCAGCGTTGAAGATCGGGGGACTAGCGGGAGTAGATGGGGCACAGATACGCAGTATTTT.

This chain links TRBV2 with TRBJ2-1; 10 bases are shared with TRBD2. Germline loops: CDR1 SNHLY, CDR2 FYNNEI. After removal of 5 bases from V and 9 bases from J, the junction contained 16 bases not matched to a gene. The CDR3 contains 17 residues. The CDR3 coding sequence is TGTGCCAGCAGTTCCGGGACTAGCGCCTCCACTCTAGGTGAGCAGTTCTTC. Encoded protein: CASSSGTSASTLGEQFF.

V gene TRBV30 combines with J gene TRBJ2-1; 10 bases match TRBD2. The CDR3 extends over 14 amino acids. The junction had 3 bases not matched to a gene; V was cut back by 5 bases and J by 2 bases. Germline V lookup: CDR1 GTSNPN, CDR2 SVGIG (reference sequence). CDR3 amino acids: CAWSLAGAYNEQFF. The CDR3 DNA reads as TGTGCCTGGTCTCTAGCGGGAGCCTACAATGAGCAGTTCTTC.

The rearrangement links TRBV5-1 to TRBJ2-1; D is ambiguous. CDR1 is SGHRS and CDR2 is YFSETQ in the germline V gene. V dropped 0 bases and J dropped 7 bases, with 5 bases sitting between them. CDR3 size: 12 residues. Here the CDR3 DNA reads TGCGCCAGCAGCTTGGGGGGAAATGAGCAGTTCTTC. This sequence encodes CASSLGGNEQFF.

The V and J genes are TRBV29-1 and TRBJ1-2; the D is unclear. Germline values: CDR1 SQVTM, CDR2 ANQGSEA. V was cut by 1 base and J by 5 bases, with 8 bases left in between. The CDR3 is 12 amino acids. The CDR3 nucleotides are TGCAGCGTTGAAGTGCAGGAATATGGCTACACCTTC. This codes for CSVEVQEYGYTF. Based on the CDR3 plus reference TRBV29-1 and TRBJ1-2, the full variable domain is SAVISQKPSRDICQRGTSLTIQCQVDSQVTMMFWYRQQPGQSLTLIATANQGSEATYESGFVIDKFPISRPNLTFSTLTVSNMSPEDSSIYLCSVEVQEYGYTFGSGTRLTVV.

This chain joins TRBV11-2 and TRBJ1-4, with a tentative D call TRBD1 (5 bases). There are 15 residues in the CDR3. V was cut by 5 bases and J by 8 bases, with 18 bases left in between. The germline V gene encodes CDR1 SGHAT and CDR2 FQNNGV. CDR3 loop: CASSARDGPGEKLFF. As DNA, the CDR3 is TGTGCCAGCAGCGCACGGGACGGCCCAGGCGAAAAACTGTTTTTT.